This is a list of T cell receptor beta chains from one sample in a study of blood T cell repertoires in COVID-19. TCRdb keeps only in-frame clones here, not all; method: immunoSEQ multiplex PCR. The data show over 200,000 clones, with less than 85% seen just once and 1.8% held by the top ten. Material: PBMCs or T cells enriched from blood (not recorded which). These receptors were taken from a man between 60 and 75 years old who had recovered from COVID-19. The CDR3 runs from the conserved cysteine through the conserved F or W. D genes are given only for firm matches. Rows may omit the clone size; those that give it use once, few, many or a size class.

D gene	clone size	V gene	J gene	CDR3 length	CDR3 DNA	CDR3 protein
TRBD2	.	TRBV5-4	TRBJ2-3	18	TGTGCCAGCAGCATTCCCGGGACTAGCGGGGGGACCACAGATACGCAGTATTTT	CASSIPGTSGGTTDTQYF
TRBD1	.	TRBV7-3	TRBJ2-5	16	TGTGCCAGCAGCTTAAACCCAGGGACAGGGAAAGAGACCCAGTACTTC	CASSLNPGTGKETQYF
.	.	TRBV30	TRBJ1-6	16	TGTGCCTGGAAGGTCCGGGACAACTCCTATAATTCACCCCTCCACTTT	CAWKVRDNSYNSPLHF
.	.	TRBV7-2	TRBJ1-3	12	TGTGCCAGCAGCTCTAGTAAAAGCACCATATATTTT	CASSSSKSTIYF
TRBD1	.	TRBV28	TRBJ1-1	15	TGTGCCAGCAGACCCGGACAGGCAATTTTCACTGAAGCTTTCTTT	CASRPGQAIFTEAFF
TRBD1	.	TRBV5-1	TRBJ1-1	16	TGCGCCAGCAGCTTGGCTCCGGACAGGGGAAACACTGAAGCTTTCTTT	CASSLAPDRGNTEAFF
TRBD1	.	TRBV15	TRBJ2-7	16	TGTGCCACCAGCAGGGCCCGAAGGACAGGGGGGTACGAGCAGTACTTC	CATSRARRTGGYEQYF
TRBD2	.	TRBV3-1/TRBV3-2	TRBJ2-7	14	TGTGCCAGCAGCCAGCTAGCGGGGGTCTACGAGCAGTACTTC	CASSQLAGVYEQYF
TRBD1	.	TRBV5-1	TRBJ2-1	15	TGCGCCAGCAGCGTACAGGGGTACCCCTACAATGAGCAGTTCTTC	CASSVQGYPYNEQFF
TRBD1	.	TRBV7-9	TRBJ2-2	14	TGTGCCAGCAGACTGACAGGGGTTGGCGGGGAGCTGTTTTTT	CASRLTGVGGELFF
TRBD1	once	TRBV19	TRBJ2-1	15	TGTGCCAGTAGTCATGGGACAGGGCCTTCCAATGAGCAGTTCTTC	CASSHGTGPSNEQFF
.	.	TRBV10-3	TRBJ2-7	16	TGTGCCATCAGTGACGTAGGGAGGGGGGACCTCTACGAGCAGTACTTC	CAISDVGRGDLYEQYF
.	.	TRBV5-6	TRBJ1-2	13	TGTGCCAGCAGCTTGGGCAGGGAACATGGCTACACCTTC	CASSLGREHGYTF
.	.	TRBV7-9	TRBJ1-5	13	TGTGCCAGCAGTGGGTCGACTAATCAGCCCCAGCATTTT	CASSGSTNQPQHF
TRBD1	.	TRBV6-4	TRBJ1-5	14	TGTGCCAGCAGTGAAACAGGGGGGAATCAGCCCCAGCATTTT	CASSETGGNQPQHF